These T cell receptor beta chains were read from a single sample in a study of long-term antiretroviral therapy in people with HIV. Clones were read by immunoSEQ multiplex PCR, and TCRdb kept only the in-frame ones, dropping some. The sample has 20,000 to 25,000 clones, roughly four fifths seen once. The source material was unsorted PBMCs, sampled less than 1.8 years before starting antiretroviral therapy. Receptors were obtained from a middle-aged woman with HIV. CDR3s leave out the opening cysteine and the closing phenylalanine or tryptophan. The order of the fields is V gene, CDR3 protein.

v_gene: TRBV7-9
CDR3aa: ASSLAGSQFSQETQY

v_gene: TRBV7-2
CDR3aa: ASSLAGSDTQY

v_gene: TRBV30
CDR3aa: AWNGLGGLETNYGYT

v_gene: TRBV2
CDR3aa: ASSSQGAVSYT

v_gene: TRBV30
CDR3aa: AWRGGTEAF

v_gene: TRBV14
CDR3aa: ASSQTPPYEQY

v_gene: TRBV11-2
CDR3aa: ASRQESQETQY

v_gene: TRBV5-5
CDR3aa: ASSWAPESNYGYT

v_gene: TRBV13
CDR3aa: ASSLGGTNQPQH

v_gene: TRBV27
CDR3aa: ASSFAVQNYEQY

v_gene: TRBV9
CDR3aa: ASSAEKTAVNTIY

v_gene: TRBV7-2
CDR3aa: ASTPSGISYEQY

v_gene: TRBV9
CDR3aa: ASSVGPRPNTEAF

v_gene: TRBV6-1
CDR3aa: ASSEKSPLGVGKLF

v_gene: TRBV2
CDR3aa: ASSTTGRDNSPLH

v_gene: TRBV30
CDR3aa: AWVGELF

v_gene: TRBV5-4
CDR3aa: ASSQSYNEQF

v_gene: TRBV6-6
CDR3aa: ASSVQDEGPLH

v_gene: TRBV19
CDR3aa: ASSREGARGLDVDTQY

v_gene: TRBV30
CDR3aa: AWSVGLGPNYGYT

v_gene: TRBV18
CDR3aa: ASSRTGIEYYIATNEKLF

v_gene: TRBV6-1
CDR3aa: ASSEGWGRAPQGQPQH

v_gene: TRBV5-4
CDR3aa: ASSPRQVLPADQPQH

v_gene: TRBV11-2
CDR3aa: ASSLNSAQGVQY

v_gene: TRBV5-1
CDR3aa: ASSSSGGLYNEQF

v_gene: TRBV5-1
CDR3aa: ASSLAGTSGINEQF

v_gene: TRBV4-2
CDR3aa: ASSQDLRGPYLYEQY

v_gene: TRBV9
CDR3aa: ASSVGPFMNTEAF

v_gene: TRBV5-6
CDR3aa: ASSPTAGGRTDTQY

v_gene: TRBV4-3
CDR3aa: ASSQDRTGTGAGELF

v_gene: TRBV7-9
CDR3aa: ASSLLLGYNEQF

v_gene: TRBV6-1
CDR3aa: ASSEAQVGGEAF

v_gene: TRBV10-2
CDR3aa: ASRAPEKLF

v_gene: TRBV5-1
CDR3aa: ASSFGGSLYEQY

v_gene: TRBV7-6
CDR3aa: ASSFGGPTEAF

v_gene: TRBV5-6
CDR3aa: ASSSRSYEQY

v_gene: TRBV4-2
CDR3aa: ASSQDAGNPYNEQF

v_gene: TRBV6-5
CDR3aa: ASSLISGRDEQF

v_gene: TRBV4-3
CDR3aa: ASSQDRDSVYEQY

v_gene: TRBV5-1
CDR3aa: ASSPGEGNYGYT

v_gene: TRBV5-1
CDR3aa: ASSVMDPSNQPQH

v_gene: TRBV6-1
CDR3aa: ASSALVAGQINQPQH

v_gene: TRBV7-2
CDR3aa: ASSPQNSYEQY

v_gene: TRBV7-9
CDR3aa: ASGWGSGYTEAF

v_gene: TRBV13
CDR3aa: ASSLEGSNTIY

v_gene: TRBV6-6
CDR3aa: ASGGQPQH

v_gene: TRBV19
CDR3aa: ASSIPNRNEKLF

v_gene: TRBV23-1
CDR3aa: ASSQLIQREVIYEQY

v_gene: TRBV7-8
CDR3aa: ASGFSGGETQY

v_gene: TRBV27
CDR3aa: ASSNTYNEQF

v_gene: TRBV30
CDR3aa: AWRNAQWGNYNEQF

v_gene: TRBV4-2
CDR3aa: ASSQVRQYNEQF

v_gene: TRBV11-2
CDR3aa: ASTVYRANTEAF

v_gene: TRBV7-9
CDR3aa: ASSSALAGVRDTQY

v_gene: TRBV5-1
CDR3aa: ASSPTGRSSYNSPLH

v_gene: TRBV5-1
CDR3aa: ASRDNYNEQF

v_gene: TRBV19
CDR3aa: ASSIASGANVLT